This entry concerns a single T cell receptor beta chain. What it binds is not known. The assay was immunoSEQ multiplex PCR, and TCRdb's table has in-frame clones only and misses some. Among over 400,000 clones listed, around 90% were seen once. Stated treatment: around 19 received Ad26.COV2.S at low or high dose, single or two shots; roughly five received placebo; per-sample allocation not given. Collection of samples fell on day 63 after the first vaccine or placebo injection. Unmatched junction bases numbered 0, after V lost 3 bases and J lost 4 bases. The CDR3 extends over 13 amino acids. These data belong to a study of Ad26.COV2.S vaccination and SARS-CoV-2 variants. Broader study findings: The TCR breadth and depth analyses may have understated or missed part of the total T cell responses.

The genes are TRBV12-3 or TRBV12-4 and TRBJ2-3; 8 nucleotides agree with TRBD2. The receptor's source is a person between 18 and 65 years old who received the Ad26.COV2.S COVID-19 vaccine or a placebo. The source material was peripheral blood, sampled in a trial of Ad26.COV2.S vaccine versus placebo. As DNA, the CDR3 is TGTGCCAGCAGTTTGCGGGGGGCAGATACGCAGTATTTT. This translates into CASSLRGADTQYF.